This T cell receptor beta chain is drawn from a study of Ad26.COV2.S vaccination and SARS-CoV-2 variants. Study information: The vaccine Ad26.COV2.S was put into the muscle once, or twice with 56 days between. General study results and limits: Similar non-spike TCR breadth was seen in vaccine and placebo recipients. Reportedly, after vaccination the spike-specific CD8+ and CD4+ T cell responses displayed substantial breadth.

The CDR3 has 16 residues. The germline gives CDR1 SGHNT, CDR2 YYREEE (reference sequence). J lost 2 bases, V lost 5 bases, and 4 bases had no gene match. Note on this clone: Its antigen is still unknown.

Treatment given: over 15 received Ad26.COV2.S at low or high dose, single or two shots; a few received placebo; per-sample allocation not given. The samples were gathered on day 63 after the first injection of vaccine or placebo. Repertoires were generated with immunoSEQ multiplex PCR, while TCRdb's copy carries only in-frame clones and drops some. The sample shows roughly 300,000 clones, approximately 86% of them seen only once. The clonotype comes from a person between 18 and 60 years old who received the Ad26.COV2.S COVID-19 vaccine or a placebo. J is TRBJ1-6 and V is TRBV5-4, with 10 bases matching TRBD1. The sequenced sample was peripheral blood, obtained in a trial of Ad26.COV2.S vaccine versus placebo. The CDR3 protein is CASSSTGGAYNSPLHF. The CDR3 DNA reads TGTGCCAGCAGTTCGACAGGGGGCGCCTATAATTCACCCCTCCACTTT.